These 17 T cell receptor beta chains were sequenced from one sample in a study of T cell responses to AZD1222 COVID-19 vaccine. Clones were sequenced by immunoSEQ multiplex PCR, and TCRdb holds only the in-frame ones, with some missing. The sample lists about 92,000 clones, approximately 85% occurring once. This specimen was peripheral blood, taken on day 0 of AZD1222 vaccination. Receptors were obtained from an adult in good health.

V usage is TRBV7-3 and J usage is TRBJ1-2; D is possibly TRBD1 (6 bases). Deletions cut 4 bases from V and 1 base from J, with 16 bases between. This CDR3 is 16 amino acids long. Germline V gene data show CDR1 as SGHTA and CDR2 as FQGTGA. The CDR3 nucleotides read TGTGCCAGCAGCTCGCCAAGGGCAGGGGATAACTATGGCTACACCTTC. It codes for CASSSPRAGDNYGYTF.

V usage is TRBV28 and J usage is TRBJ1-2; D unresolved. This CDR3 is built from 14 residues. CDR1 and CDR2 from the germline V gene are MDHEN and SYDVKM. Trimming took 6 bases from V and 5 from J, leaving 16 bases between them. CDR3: CASSGGGSQYGYTF. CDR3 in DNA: TGTGCCAGCAGCGGCGGCGGGAGTCAGTATGGCTACACCTTC.

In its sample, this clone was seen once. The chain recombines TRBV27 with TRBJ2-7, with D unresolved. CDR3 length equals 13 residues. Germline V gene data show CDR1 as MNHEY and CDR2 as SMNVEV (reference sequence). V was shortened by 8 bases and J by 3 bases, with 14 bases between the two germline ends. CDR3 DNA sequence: TGTGCCAGCGCCCTTACAAGGAACTACGAGCAGTACTTC. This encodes CASALTRNYEQYF.

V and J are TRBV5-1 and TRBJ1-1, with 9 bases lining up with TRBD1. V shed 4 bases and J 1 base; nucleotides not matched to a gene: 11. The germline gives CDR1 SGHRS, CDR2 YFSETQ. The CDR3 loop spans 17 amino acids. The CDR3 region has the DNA TGCGCCAGCAGCCCCGGGACAGGGTCCGGGCAGAACACTGAAGCTTTCTTT. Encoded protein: CASSPGTGSGQNTEAFF.

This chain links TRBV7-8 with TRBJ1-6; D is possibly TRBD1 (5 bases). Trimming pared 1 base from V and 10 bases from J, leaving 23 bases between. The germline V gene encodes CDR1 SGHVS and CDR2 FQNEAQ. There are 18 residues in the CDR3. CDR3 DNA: TGTGCCAGCAGCTTAGACGCGGGGGGGATGTCCGGCGAATCACCCCTCCACTTT. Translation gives CASSLDAGGMSGESPLHF.

The CDR3 DNA reads TGTGCCAGCAGCCCTGGGCCCCGGACCCACTATGGCTACACCTTC. Translation: CASSPGPRTHYGYTF. V and J are TRBV28 and TRBJ1-2; no reliable D call. Trimming removed 6 bases from V and 3 bases from J, with 17 bases in between. CDR3 length: 15 amino acids. Germline V CDR1 and CDR2: MDHEN, SYDVKM.

DNA for the CDR3: TGTGCCAGCAGCTACAGACCGACGGCCGGGGAGCTGTTTTTT. It encodes CASSYRPTAGELFF. The chain carries TRBV6-6 and TRBJ2-2, with D uncertain. CDR1 is MNHNY and CDR2 is SVGAGI in the germline V gene (reference sequence). The CDR3 contains 14 residues. Trimming stripped 6 bases from V and 6 bases from J, with 14 bases between.

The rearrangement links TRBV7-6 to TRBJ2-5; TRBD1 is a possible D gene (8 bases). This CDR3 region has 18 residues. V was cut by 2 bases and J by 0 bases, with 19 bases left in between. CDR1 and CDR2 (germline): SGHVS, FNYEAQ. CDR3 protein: CASSLTLGQGGYQETQYF. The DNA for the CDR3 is TGTGCCAGCAGCTTAACCCTAGGACAGGGAGGGTACCAAGAGACCCAGTACTTC.

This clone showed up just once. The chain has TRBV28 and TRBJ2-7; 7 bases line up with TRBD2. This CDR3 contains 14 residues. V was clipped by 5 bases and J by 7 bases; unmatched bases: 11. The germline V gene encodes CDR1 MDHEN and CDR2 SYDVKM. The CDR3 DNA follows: TGTGCCAGCAGTCCCCCTGGGGGAGGGGAAGAGCAGTACTTC. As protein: CASSPPGGGEEQYF.

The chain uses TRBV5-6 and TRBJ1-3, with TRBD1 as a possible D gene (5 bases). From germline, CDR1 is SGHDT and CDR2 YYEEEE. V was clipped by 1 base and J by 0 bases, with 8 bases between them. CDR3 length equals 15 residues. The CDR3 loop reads CASSLFGGSGNTIYF. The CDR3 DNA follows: TGTGCCAGCAGCTTGTTTGGGGGCTCTGGAAACACCATATATTTT.

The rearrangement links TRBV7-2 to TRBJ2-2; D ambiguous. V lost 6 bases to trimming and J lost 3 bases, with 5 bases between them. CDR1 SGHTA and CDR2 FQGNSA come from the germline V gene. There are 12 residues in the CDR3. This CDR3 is CASSAYTGELFF. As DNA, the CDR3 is TGTGCCAGCAGTGCCTACACCGGGGAGCTGTTTTTT.

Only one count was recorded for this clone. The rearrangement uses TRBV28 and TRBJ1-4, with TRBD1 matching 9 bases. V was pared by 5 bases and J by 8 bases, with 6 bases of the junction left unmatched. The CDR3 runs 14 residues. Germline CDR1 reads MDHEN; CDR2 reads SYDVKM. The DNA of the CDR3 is TGTGCCAGCAGTCCTACGACAGGGGGGGAAAAACTGTTTTTT. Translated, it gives CASSPTTGGEKLFF.

This CDR3 reads CASSSGGRNEQFF. The CDR3, as DNA: TGTGCCAGCAGCTCCGGGGGCCGGAATGAGCAGTTCTTC. The V and J genes are TRBV11-1 and TRBJ2-1, with D possibly called TRBD1 or TRBD2 (6 bases each). In germline, CDR1 is SGHAT, CDR2 FQDESV (reference sequence). Trimming removed 4 bases at V and 7 bases at J, with 11 bases between. The CDR3 totals 13 residues. Based on the CDR3 plus reference TRBV11-1 and TRBJ2-1, the full variable domain is EAEVAQSPRYKITEKSQAVAFWCDPISGHATLYWYRQILGQGPELLVQFQDESVVDDSQLPKDRFSAERLKGVDSTLKIQPAELGDSAMYLCASSSGGRNEQFFGPGTRLTVL.

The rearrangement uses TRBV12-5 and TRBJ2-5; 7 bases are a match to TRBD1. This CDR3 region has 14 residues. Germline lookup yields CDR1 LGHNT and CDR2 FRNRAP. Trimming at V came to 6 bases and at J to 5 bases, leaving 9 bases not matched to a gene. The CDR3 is CASGHGTERETQYF. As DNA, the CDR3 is TGTGCTAGTGGACACGGGACAGAGAGGGAGACCCAGTACTTC.

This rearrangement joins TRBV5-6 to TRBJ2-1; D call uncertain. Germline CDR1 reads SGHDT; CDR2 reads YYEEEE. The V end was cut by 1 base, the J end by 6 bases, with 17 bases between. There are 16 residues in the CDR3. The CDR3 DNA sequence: TGTGCCAGCAGCTTGTTAAAGGGCCCTCGATCCAATGAGCAGTTCTTC. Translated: CASSLLKGPRSNEQFF.

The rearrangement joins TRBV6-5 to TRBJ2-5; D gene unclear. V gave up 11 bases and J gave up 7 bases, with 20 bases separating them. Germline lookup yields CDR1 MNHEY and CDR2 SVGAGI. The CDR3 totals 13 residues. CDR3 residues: CAGSEFAGGTQYF. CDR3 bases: TGTGCCGGATCCGAGTTCGCTGGCGGGACCCAGTACTTC.

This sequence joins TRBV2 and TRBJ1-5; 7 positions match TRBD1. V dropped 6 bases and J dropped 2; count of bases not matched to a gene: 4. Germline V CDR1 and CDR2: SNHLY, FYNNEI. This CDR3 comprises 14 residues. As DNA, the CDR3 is TGTGCCAGCAGCTACAGGGGCGGCAATCAGCCCCAGCATTTT. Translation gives CASSYRGGNQPQHF.